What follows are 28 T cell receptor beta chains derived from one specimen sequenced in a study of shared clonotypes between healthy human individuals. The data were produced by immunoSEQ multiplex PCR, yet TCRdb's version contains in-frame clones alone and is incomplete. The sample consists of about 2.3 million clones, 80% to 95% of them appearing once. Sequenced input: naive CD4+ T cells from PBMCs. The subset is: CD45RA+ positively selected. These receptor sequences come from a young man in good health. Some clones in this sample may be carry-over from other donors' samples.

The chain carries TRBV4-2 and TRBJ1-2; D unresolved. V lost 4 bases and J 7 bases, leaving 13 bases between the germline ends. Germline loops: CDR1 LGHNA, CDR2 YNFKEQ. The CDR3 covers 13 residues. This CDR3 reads CASSLTTEAGYTF. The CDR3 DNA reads TGTGCCAGCAGCCTAACAACAGAGGCTGGCTACACCTTC.

The CDR3 DNA reads TGTGCCAGCAGTGAAGCGGCGGACTACACTGAAGCTTTCTTT. Its translation: CASSEAADYTEAFF. The J gene is TRBJ1-1, the V gene TRBV6-1; D remains unclear. Looked up from germline, CDR1 is MNHNS and CDR2 is SASEGT. This CDR3 region has 14 residues. V lost 0 bases, J lost 3 bases, and 8 bases lay in between.

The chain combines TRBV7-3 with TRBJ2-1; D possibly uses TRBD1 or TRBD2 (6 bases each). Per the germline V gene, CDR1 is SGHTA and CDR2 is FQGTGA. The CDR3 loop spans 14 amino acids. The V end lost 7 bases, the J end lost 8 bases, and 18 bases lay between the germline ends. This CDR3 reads CASNKNRGQDEQFF. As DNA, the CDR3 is TGTGCCAGCAACAAGAACCGGGGGCAGGATGAGCAGTTCTTC.

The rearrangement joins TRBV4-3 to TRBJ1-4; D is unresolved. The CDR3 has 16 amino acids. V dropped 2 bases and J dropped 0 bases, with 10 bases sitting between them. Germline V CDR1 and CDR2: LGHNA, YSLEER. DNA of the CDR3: TGCGCCAGCAGCCAAATCGGTCAGTCAACTAATGAAAAACTGTTTTTT. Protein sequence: CASSQIGQSTNEKLFF.

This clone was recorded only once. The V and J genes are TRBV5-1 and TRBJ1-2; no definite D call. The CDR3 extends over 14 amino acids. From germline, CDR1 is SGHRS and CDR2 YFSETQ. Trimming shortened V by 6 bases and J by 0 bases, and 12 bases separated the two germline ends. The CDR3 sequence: CASKPGFPNYGYTF. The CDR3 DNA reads TGCGCCAGCAAACCAGGCTTTCCTAACTATGGCTACACCTTC.

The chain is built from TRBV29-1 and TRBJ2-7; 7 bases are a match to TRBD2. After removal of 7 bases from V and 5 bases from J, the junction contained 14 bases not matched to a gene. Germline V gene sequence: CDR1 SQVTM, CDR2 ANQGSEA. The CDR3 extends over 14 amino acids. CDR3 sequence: CSAGPAGVFNEQYF. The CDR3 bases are TGCAGCGCAGGACCGGCGGGAGTGTTCAACGAGCAGTACTTC.

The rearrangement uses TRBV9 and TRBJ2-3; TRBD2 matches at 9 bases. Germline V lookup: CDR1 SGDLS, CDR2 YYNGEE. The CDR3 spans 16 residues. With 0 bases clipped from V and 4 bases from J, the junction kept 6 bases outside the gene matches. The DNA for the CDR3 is TGTGCCAGCAGCGTAGTAGGCGGGAGGGCCTCAGATACGCAGTATTTT. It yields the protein CASSVVGGRASDTQYF.

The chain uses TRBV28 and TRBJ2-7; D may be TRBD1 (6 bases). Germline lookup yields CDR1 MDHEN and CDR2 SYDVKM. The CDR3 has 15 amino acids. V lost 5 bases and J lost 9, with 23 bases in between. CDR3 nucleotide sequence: TGTGCCAGCAGTGGCCTAGGGGACAAGGCCCTGGGGCAGTACTTC. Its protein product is CASSGLGDKALGQYF.

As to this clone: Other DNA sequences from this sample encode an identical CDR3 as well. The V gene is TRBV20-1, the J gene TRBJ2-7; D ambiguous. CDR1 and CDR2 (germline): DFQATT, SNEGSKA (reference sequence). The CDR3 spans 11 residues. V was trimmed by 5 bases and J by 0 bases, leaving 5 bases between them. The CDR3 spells CSAAGSYEQYF. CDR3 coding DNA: TGCAGTGCTGCAGGCTCCTACGAGCAGTACTTC.

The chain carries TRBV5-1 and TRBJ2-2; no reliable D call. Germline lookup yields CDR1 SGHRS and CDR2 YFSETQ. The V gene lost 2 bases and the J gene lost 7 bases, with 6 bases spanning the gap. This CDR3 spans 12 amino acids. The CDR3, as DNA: TGCGCCAGCAGCTTCCGAGGCGGGGAGCTGTTTTTT. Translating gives CASSFRGGELFF.

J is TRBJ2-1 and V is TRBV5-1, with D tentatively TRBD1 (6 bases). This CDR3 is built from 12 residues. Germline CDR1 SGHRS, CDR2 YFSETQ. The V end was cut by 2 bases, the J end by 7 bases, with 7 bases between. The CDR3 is CASSFGQNEQFF. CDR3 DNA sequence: TGCGCCAGCAGCTTTGGACAGAATGAGCAGTTCTTC.

CDR3 sequence: CAIRQGASYEQYF. The CDR3 DNA reads as TGTGCCATTCGCCAGGGGGCGAGCTACGAGCAGTACTTC. This chain joins TRBV10-3 and TRBJ2-7, with 8 bases identical to TRBD1. In germline, CDR1 is ENHRY, CDR2 SYGVKD. V lost 9 bases and J lost 3; bases outside the gene matches: 7. This CDR3 comprises 13 residues.

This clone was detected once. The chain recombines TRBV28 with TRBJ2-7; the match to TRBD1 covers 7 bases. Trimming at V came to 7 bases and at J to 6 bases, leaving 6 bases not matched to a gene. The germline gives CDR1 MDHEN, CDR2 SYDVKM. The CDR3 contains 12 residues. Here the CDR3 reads CASKKDRSEQYF. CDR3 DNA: TGTGCCAGCAAAAAGGACAGGTCCGAGCAGTACTTC.

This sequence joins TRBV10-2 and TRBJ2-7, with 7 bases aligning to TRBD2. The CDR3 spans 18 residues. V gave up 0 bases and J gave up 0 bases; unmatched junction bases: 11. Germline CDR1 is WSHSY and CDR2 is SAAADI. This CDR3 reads CASSESRPALAASYEQYF. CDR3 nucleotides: TGCGCCAGCAGTGAGTCGAGGCCAGCCCTAGCGGCCTCCTACGAGCAGTACTTC.

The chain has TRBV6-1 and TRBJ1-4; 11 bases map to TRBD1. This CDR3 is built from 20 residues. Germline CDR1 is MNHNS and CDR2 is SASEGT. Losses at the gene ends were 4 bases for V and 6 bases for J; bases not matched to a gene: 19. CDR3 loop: CASSAMRGDRGWKFDEKLFF. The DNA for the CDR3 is TGTGCCAGCAGTGCAATGCGAGGGGACAGGGGGTGGAAGTTTGATGAAAAACTGTTTTTT.

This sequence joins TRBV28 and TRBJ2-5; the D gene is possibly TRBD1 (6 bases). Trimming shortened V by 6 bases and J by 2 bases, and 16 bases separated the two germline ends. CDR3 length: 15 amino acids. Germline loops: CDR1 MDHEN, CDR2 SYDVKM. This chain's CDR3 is CASRLRTEEQETQYF. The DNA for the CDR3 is TGTGCCAGCAGACTCAGGACAGAAGAACAAGAGACCCAGTACTTC.

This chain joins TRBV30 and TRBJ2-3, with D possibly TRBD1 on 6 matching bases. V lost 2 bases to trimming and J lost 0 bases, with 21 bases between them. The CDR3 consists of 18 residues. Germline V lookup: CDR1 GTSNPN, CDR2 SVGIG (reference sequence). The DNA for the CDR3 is TGTGCCTGGAGTACAGGGAAGGCCCCTCAAGCTAGCACAGATACGCAGTATTTT. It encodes CAWSTGKAPQASTDTQYF.

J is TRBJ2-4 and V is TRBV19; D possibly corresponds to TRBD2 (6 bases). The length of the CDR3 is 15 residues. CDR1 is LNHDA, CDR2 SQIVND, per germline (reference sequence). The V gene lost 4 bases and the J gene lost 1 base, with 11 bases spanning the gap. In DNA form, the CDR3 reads TGTGCCAGTAGTAATTCGCGGGGCGCCAAAAACATTCAGTACTTC. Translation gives CASSNSRGAKNIQYF.

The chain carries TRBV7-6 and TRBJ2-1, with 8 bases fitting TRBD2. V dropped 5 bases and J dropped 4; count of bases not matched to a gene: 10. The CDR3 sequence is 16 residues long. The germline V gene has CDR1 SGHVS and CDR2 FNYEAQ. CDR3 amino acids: CASSPTSGGGYNEQFF. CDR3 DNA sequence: TGTGCCAGCAGCCCAACGAGCGGCGGGGGGTACAATGAGCAGTTCTTC.

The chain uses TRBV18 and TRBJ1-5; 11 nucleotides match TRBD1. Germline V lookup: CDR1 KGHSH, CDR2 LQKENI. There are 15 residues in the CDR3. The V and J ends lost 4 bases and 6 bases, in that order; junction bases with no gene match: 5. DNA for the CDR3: TGTGCCAGCTCACTAGGACAGGGGGCCCTTCAGCCCCAGCATTTT. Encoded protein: CASSLGQGALQPQHF.

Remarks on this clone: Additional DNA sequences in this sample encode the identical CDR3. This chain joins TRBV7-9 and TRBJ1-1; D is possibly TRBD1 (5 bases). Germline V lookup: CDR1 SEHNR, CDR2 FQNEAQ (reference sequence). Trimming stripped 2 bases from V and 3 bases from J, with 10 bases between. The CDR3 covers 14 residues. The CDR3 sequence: CASSLTGRDTEAFF. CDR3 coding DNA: TGTGCCAGCAGCTTAACCGGCAGGGACACTGAAGCTTTCTTT.

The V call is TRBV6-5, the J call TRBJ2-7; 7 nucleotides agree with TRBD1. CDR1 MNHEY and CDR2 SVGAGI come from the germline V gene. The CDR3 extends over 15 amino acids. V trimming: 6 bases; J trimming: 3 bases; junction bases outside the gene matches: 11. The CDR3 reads CASRILPGQSYEQYF. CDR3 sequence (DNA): TGTGCCAGCAGGATCTTACCGGGACAGAGCTACGAGCAGTACTTC.

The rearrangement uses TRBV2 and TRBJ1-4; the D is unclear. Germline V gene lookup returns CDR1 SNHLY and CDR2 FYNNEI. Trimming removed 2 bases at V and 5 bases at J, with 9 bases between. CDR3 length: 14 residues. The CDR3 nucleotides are TGTGCCAGCAGTGAATGGCAGCAAAATGAAAAACTGTTTTTT. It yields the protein CASSEWQQNEKLFF.

The CDR3 sequence: CASSYSNRAGSPLHF. The DNA for the CDR3 is TGTGCCAGCAGTTACTCGAATAGGGCGGGTTCACCCCTCCACTTT. The rearrangement joins TRBV6-5 to TRBJ1-6; D call uncertain. This CDR3 contains 15 residues. V shed 0 bases and J shed 9 bases, with 12 bases lying between them. CDR1 and CDR2 from the germline V gene are MNHEY and SVGAGI.

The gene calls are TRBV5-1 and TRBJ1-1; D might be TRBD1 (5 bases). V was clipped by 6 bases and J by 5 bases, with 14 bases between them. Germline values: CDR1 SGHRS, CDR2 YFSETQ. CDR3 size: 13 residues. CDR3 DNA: TGCGCCAGCACCCCCCCGGCAGGGACTGAAGCTTTCTTT. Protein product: CASTPPAGTEAFF.

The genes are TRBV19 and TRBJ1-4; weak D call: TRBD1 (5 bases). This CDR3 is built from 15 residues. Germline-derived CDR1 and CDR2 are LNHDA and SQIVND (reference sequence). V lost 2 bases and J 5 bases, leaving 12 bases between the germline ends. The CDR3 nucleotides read TGTGCCAGTAGTATAACCGGGACTGCGAATGAAAAACTGTTTTTT. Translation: CASSITGTANEKLFF.

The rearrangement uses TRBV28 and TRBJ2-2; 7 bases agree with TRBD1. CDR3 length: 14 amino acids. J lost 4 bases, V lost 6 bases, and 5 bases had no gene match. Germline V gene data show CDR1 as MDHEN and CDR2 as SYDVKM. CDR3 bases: TGTGCCAGCAGACAGGGGTGGGGCACCGGGGAGCTGTTTTTT. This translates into CASRQGWGTGELFF.

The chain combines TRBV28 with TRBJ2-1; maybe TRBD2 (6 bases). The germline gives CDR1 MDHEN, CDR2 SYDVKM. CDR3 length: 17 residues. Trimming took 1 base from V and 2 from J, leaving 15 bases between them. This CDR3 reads CASSLFTSRTTYNEQFF. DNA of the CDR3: TGTGCCAGCAGTTTATTTACTAGCCGGACCACCTACAATGAGCAGTTCTTC.